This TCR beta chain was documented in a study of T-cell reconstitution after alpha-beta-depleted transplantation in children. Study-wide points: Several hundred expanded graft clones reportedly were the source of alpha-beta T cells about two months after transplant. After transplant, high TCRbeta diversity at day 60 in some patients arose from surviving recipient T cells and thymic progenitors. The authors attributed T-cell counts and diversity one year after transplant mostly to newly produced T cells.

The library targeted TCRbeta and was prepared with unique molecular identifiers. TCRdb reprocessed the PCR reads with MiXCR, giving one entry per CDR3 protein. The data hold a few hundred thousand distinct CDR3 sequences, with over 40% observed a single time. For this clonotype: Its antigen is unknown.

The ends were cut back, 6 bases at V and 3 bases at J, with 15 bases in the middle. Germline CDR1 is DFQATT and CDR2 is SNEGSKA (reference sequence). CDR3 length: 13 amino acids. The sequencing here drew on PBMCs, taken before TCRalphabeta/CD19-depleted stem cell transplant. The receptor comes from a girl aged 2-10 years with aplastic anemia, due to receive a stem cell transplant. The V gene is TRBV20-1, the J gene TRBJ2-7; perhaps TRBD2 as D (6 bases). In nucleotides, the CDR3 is TGCAGTGCCCCCGGGACTTTTAACTACGAGCAGTACTTC. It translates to CSAPGTFNYEQYF.